This T cell receptor beta chain was recovered during a study of blood T cell repertoires in COVID-19. Study at large: Sources were T cells, B-cell-depleted T cells, or PBMCs; the material itself was cDNA or gDNA.

In the original analysis: It was from reference gene primer amplification that nucleated cell counts were estimated. Here immunoSEQ multiplex PCR was the method, and the copy in TCRdb shows in-frame clones only, minus some. That table is the source of V, J and clone size, and D and trimming were worked out from the DNA. Of 300,000 or so clones in the sample, approximately 90% were seen once. The CDR3 is made up of 14 amino acids. CDR1 is SNHLY, CDR2 FYNNEI, per germline. V trimming: 3 bases; J trimming: 4 bases; junction bases outside the gene matches: 5. During active infection, Seattle patients enrolled and were then monitored through disease. In regard to this clone: In the same sample, other DNA sequences code for this CDR3.

The chain has TRBV2 and TRBJ1-2; the match to TRBD1 covers 7 bases. The receptor was isolated from a woman aged 25 to 45 with COVID-19, enrolled during active disease. The sequencing sample was made of peripheral blood. This CDR3 reads CASSEQGGGYGYTF. DNA for the CDR3: TGTGCCAGCAGTGAGCAAGGGGGCGGCTATGGCTACACCTTC.